A single sample is the source of the 18 T cell receptor beta chains below, sequenced in a study of T cells after yellow fever vaccination. TCRdb reprocessed the 5' RACE reads via MiXCR and lists one record per CDR3 protein. The sample comprises some 420,000 distinct CDR3 sequences, around 20% of which are singletons, and roughly 19% rests with the top ten. The specimen was PBMCs, collected before the yellow fever booster vaccination. The source of these receptors is a man younger than 30 who received the YFV17D yellow fever vaccine.

The J gene is TRBJ1-2, the V gene TRBV18; D remains unclear. This CDR3 spans 14 amino acids. V was trimmed by 4 bases and J by 2 bases, leaving 11 bases between them. Germline V gene data show CDR1 as KGHSH and CDR2 as LQKENI. The CDR3 here is CASSLDIQNYGYTF. DNA for the CDR3: TGTGCCAGCTCACTTGACATACAGAACTATGGCTACACCTTC. Complete variable domain (other parts from reference TRBV18 and TRBJ1-2): NAGVMQNPRHLVRRRGQEARLRCSPMKGHSHVYWYRQLPEEGLKFMVYLQKENIIDESGMPKERFSAEFPKEGPSILRIQQVVRGDSAAYFCASSLDIQNYGYTFGSGTRLTVV.

This clonotype has only a few counts. This chain uses TRBV12-3 or TRBV12-4 with TRBJ1-2, with no clear D. V was pared by 3 bases and J by 8 bases, with 10 bases between. The CDR3 has 12 residues. CDR3 protein: CASSFDITGYTF. CDR3 nucleotide sequence: TGTGCCAGCAGTTTTGACATAACCGGCTACACCTTC.

The rearrangement links TRBV5-1 to TRBJ2-5; 9 bases map to TRBD1. Germline V gene lookup returns CDR1 SGHRS and CDR2 YFSETQ. Trimming at V came to 3 bases and at J to 5 bases, leaving 8 bases not matched to a gene. The CDR3 spans 15 residues. The CDR3 DNA reads TGCGCCAGCAGCTCCACCCAGACAGGGGGGGAGACCCAGTACTTC. Translating gives CASSSTQTGGETQYF. The full variable domain, in which reference TRBV5-1 and TRBJ2-5 provide the parts outside the CDR3, is KAGVTQTPRYLIKTRGQQVTLSCSPISGHRSVSWYQQTPGQGLQFLFEYFSETQRNKGNFPGRFSGRQFSNSRSEMNVSTLELGDSALYLCASSSTQTGGETQYFGPGTRLLVL.

This clonotype was observed many times. This chain joins TRBV20-1 and TRBJ2-5; 8 bases align to TRBD2. The CDR3 loop spans 16 amino acids. Germline values: CDR1 DFQATT, CDR2 SNEGSKA (reference sequence). V shed 0 bases, J shed 0 bases, and the junction held 6 bases outside the gene matches. CDR3 loop: CSARDLQRGYQETQYF. The CDR3 region has the DNA TGCAGTGCTAGAGATCTGCAGCGGGGGTACCAAGAGACCCAGTACTTC.

This clonotype occurred a few times. The rearrangement joins TRBV28 to TRBJ2-7, with D unresolved. V shed 6 bases and J shed 2 bases, with 8 bases lying between them. The CDR3 has 12 amino acids. Germline loops: CDR1 MDHEN, CDR2 SYDVKM. CDR3 amino acids: CASSTAPYEQYF. The CDR3 DNA is TGTGCCAGCAGCACCGCTCCCTACGAGCAGTACTTC.

This clonotype has only a few counts. V gene TRBV7-9 combines with J gene TRBJ1-1, with 7 bases identical to TRBD1. Trimming removed 8 bases from V and 3 bases from J; junction bases left unmatched: 3. CDR1 is SEHNR and CDR2 is FQNEAQ in the germline V gene (reference sequence). This CDR3 has 12 amino acids. The CDR3 region is CASQGVDTEAFF. The CDR3 DNA follows: TGTGCCAGCCAGGGGGTGGACACTGAAGCTTTCTTT.

This sequence joins TRBV7-3 and TRBJ2-2; TRBD1 might be the D (6 bases). V shed 2 bases and J shed 7 bases, with 29 bases lying between them. This CDR3 spans 20 amino acids. In germline, CDR1 is SGHTA, CDR2 FQGTGA. CDR3 amino acids: CASSLGPGAGMSGRDGELFF. DNA for the CDR3: TGTGCCAGCAGCTTAGGACCAGGGGCAGGGATGTCCGGAAGGGACGGGGAGCTGTTTTTT.

The chain has TRBV7-9 and TRBJ1-1, with D possibly being TRBD1 (6 bases). This CDR3 spans 15 amino acids. V lost 1 base and J 2 bases, leaving 11 bases between the germline ends. From germline, CDR1 is SEHNR and CDR2 FQNEAQ (reference sequence). The DNA of the CDR3 is TGTGCCAGCAGCTTAGGTATAGGGACAAACACTGAAGCTTTCTTT. It translates to CASSLGIGTNTEAFF.

The chain has TRBV20-1 and TRBJ2-3, with 12 bases identical to TRBD2. Germline V gene lookup returns CDR1 DFQATT and CDR2 SNEGSKA (reference sequence). The J segment lost 7 bases and the V segment lost 2 bases, leaving 10 bases of the junction unmatched. The CDR3 totals 16 residues. The CDR3 here is CSARSSGGAPTHTQYF. The CDR3, as DNA: TGCAGTGCTAGATCTAGCGGGGGGGCCCCTACCCATACGCAGTATTTT.

This clonotype has a count of ten or more. The chain couples TRBV7-2 to TRBJ1-5, with D possibly being TRBD1 (6 bases). V shed 4 bases and J shed 9 bases, with 13 bases lying between them. Looked up from germline, CDR1 is SGHTA and CDR2 is FQGNSA. CDR3 length: 13 residues. CDR3 DNA: TGTGCCAGCAGCTCAGCGGGGGCACGGCCCCAGCATTTT. Translating gives CASSSAGARPQHF.

The V and J genes are TRBV7-8 and TRBJ2-1; TRBD1 is a possible D gene (5 bases). With 4 bases removed from V and 8 bases from J, the gap between germline ends came to 21 bases. The CDR3 is made up of 16 amino acids. Germline lookup yields CDR1 SGHVS and CDR2 FQNEAQ. CDR3 amino acids: CASSSLGQGMFDEQFF. CDR3 sequence (DNA): TGTGCCAGCAGCTCCCTGGGGCAGGGTATGTTCGATGAGCAGTTCTTC.

The V gene is TRBV5-1, the J gene TRBJ2-5, with D perhaps being TRBD1 or TRBD2 (5 bases each). The germline V and J ends were trimmed by 2 bases and 0 bases, with 11 bases remaining between them. Germline V gene data show CDR1 as SGHRS and CDR2 as YFSETQ. This CDR3 comprises 15 residues. The CDR3 bases are TGCGCCAGCAGCTTCTCGGGGCCGTACCAAGAGACCCAGTACTTC. This codes for CASSFSGPYQETQYF. Full variable domain (remainder filled in from reference TRBV5-1 and TRBJ2-5): KAGVTQTPRYLIKTRGQQVTLSCSPISGHRSVSWYQQTPGQGLQFLFEYFSETQRNKGNFPGRFSGRQFSNSRSEMNVSTLELGDSALYLCASSFSGPYQETQYFGPGTRLLVL.

The chain is built from TRBV4-1 and TRBJ1-6; D remains unclear. V was trimmed by 3 bases and J by 9 bases, leaving 12 bases between them. Germline loops: CDR1 MGHRA, CDR2 YSYEKL. This CDR3 has 14 residues. The CDR3 loop reads CASSQGSASSPLHF. The CDR3 DNA sequence: TGCGCCAGCAGCCAGGGCAGCGCCAGTTCACCCCTCCACTTT.

This clonotype was recorded many times. The gene calls are TRBV5-1 and TRBJ2-3; possible D gene TRBD2, 5 bases. Germline loops: CDR1 SGHRS, CDR2 YFSETQ. The CDR3 contains 18 residues. Trimming cost V 4 bases and J 2 bases, with 23 bases left between them. The CDR3 DNA is TGCGCCAGCAGCCCTCGATCTGGGTGGAGGCTTATCACAGATACGCAGTATTTT. This translates into CASSPRSGWRLITDTQYF. Looking up the rest from reference TRBV5-1 and TRBJ2-3 gives the full variable domain: KAGVTQTPRYLIKTRGQQVTLSCSPISGHRSVSWYQQTPGQGLQFLFEYFSETQRNKGNFPGRFSGRQFSNSRSEMNVSTLELGDSALYLCASSPRSGWRLITDTQYFGPGTRLTVL.

DNA of the CDR3: TGTGCCAGCAGCCCGGGACAGTCATGGGATACGCAGTATTTT. Encoded protein: CASSPGQSWDTQYF. The genes are TRBV7-3 and TRBJ2-3; 7 nucleotides line up with TRBD1. V trimming: 5 bases; J trimming: 6 bases; junction bases outside the gene matches: 8. The germline gives CDR1 SGHTA, CDR2 FQGTGA. The CDR3 length is 14 residues. Complete variable domain (other parts from reference TRBV7-3 and TRBJ2-3): GAGVSQTPSNKVTEKGKYVELRCDPISGHTALYWYRQSLGQGPEFLIYFQGTGAADDSGLPNDRFFAVRPEGSVSTLKIQRTERGDSAVYLCASSPGQSWDTQYFGPGTRLTVL.

This clonotype was counted only a few times. J is TRBJ2-3 and V is TRBV4-3, with D possibly being TRBD2 (6 bases). The V gene lost 6 bases and the J gene lost 3 bases, with 13 bases spanning the gap. Germline assignment: CDR1 LGHNA and CDR2 YSLEER. The CDR3 length is 14 residues. CDR3 amino acids: CASRRDFSTDTQYF. The CDR3 nucleotides read TGCGCCAGCAGGCGGGACTTCTCTACAGATACGCAGTATTTT.

This clonotype was recorded once. This rearrangement joins TRBV5-1 to TRBJ1-2; 7 bases are a match to TRBD1. The V segment lost 7 bases and the J segment 6 bases; nucleotides outside the gene matches: 9. Per germline, CDR1 SGHRS and CDR2 YFSETQ. This CDR3 spans 13 amino acids. The CDR3 DNA reads as TGCGCCAGCCTGGGACAGACCCTACATGGCTACACCTTC. Translated, it gives CASLGQTLHGYTF. Supplemented by reference TRBV5-1 and TRBJ1-2, the full variable domain reads KAGVTQTPRYLIKTRGQQVTLSCSPISGHRSVSWYQQTPGQGLQFLFEYFSETQRNKGNFPGRFSGRQFSNSRSEMNVSTLELGDSALYLCASLGQTLHGYTFGSGTRLTVV.

In its sample, this clonotype was seen many times. This sequence joins TRBV7-2 and TRBJ2-5; D gene unclear. The length of the CDR3 is 16 residues. Trimming took off 3 bases at V and 4 bases at J, with 18 bases between the two ends. Germline V lookup: CDR1 SGHTA, CDR2 FQGNSA. CDR3 sequence (DNA): TGTGCCAGCAGCTTTCAGGCGGTGACGATGTTAGAGACCCAGTACTTC. Its translation: CASSFQAVTMLETQYF.